The 18 T cell receptor beta chains below all came from one sample that was sequenced in a study of blood T cell repertoires in COVID-19. Assay used: immunoSEQ multiplex PCR; TCRdb lists only in-frame clones, some missing. The sample lists tens of thousands of clones, 85% to 90% occurring once. The material sequenced was peripheral blood. The receptors come from a man aged 65-85 years with active or convalescent COVID-19.

Here the CDR3 reads CASSSSQGPYGYTF. As DNA, the CDR3 is TGTGCCAGCAGTTCCTCGCAGGGGCCCTATGGCTACACCTTC. The V and J genes are TRBV6-5 and TRBJ1-2; D perhaps matches TRBD1 (6 bases). Trimming removed 4 bases at V and 4 bases at J, with 13 bases between. Germline CDR1 and CDR2: MNHEY and SVGAGI. The CDR3 extends over 14 amino acids.

This chain connects TRBV7-3 to TRBJ2-2; 7 nucleotides align to TRBD2. The V gene's germline CDR1 is SGHTA and CDR2 FQGTGA. This CDR3 contains 15 residues. The ends lost 5 bases at V and 2 bases at J; junction bases unmatched: 5. The CDR3 region has the DNA TGTGCCAGCAGCCCTAGCGGACCAAACACCGGGGAGCTGTTTTTT. Its protein product is CASSPSGPNTGELFF.

The chain couples TRBV9 to TRBJ2-3; 12 nucleotides line up with TRBD2. Germline-derived CDR1 and CDR2 are SGDLS and YYNGEE. Germline trimming cut 3 bases from V and 5 bases from J; bases unmatched to any gene: 1. The CDR3 loop spans 14 amino acids. The CDR3 DNA is TGTGCCAGCAGCGCGACTAGCGGGGGAGATACGCAGTATTTT. Translation: CASSATSGGDTQYF.

The rearrangement joins TRBV27 to TRBJ2-7; a weak D match, TRBD2 (6 bases). This CDR3 contains 14 residues. CDR1 and CDR2 (germline): MNHEY, SMNVEV (reference sequence). The V end lost 5 bases, the J end lost 5 bases, and 16 bases lay between the germline ends. CDR3 in DNA: TGTGCCAGCAGTAGTGGAGGGGCGTCCGACGAGCAGTACTTC. This gives the protein CASSSGGASDEQYF.

In DNA form, the CDR3 reads TGTGCCTGGAGTGCGGGGGGGAATGAAAAACTGTTTTTT. Residues: CAWSAGGNEKLFF. V gene TRBV30 combines with J gene TRBJ1-4; D is perhaps TRBD1 (5 bases). CDR3 length: 13 residues. Germline CDR1 and CDR2: GTSNPN and SVGIG (reference sequence). V lost 1 base and J lost 5, with 8 bases in between.

The rearrangement links TRBV6-6 to TRBJ1-5; D ambiguous. From germline, CDR1 is MNHNY and CDR2 SVGAGI (reference sequence). This CDR3 is built from 16 residues. V dropped 2 bases and J dropped 6 bases, with 17 bases sitting between them. CDR3 coding DNA: TGTGCCAGCAGTTACCCTGGGTCGGGGTTGGGTCAGCCCCAGCATTTT. It encodes CASSYPGSGLGQPQHF.

This clone was recorded only once. Additional DNA sequences in this sample encode the identical CDR3. This chain links TRBV6-5 with TRBJ1-6; 7 bases are a match to TRBD1. Germline assignment: CDR1 MNHEY and CDR2 SVGAGI. The CDR3 has 15 amino acids. J gave up 5 bases and V 0 bases, and 1 base lay outside the gene matches. CDR3 loop: CASSYSGTDNSPLHF. DNA of the CDR3: TGTGCCAGCAGTTACTCCGGGACAGATAATTCACCCCTCCACTTT.

The rearrangement links TRBV5-5 to TRBJ2-1, with 7 bases aligning to TRBD1. CDR1 and CDR2 (germline): SGHKS, YYEKEE (reference sequence). Germline trimming cut 4 bases from V and 4 bases from J; bases unmatched to any gene: 8. The CDR3 has 15 residues. CDR3 bases: TGTGCCAGCAGCCCCAGGGGGAGCGGATACAATGAGCAGTTCTTC. It codes for CASSPRGSGYNEQFF.

This chain links TRBV30 with TRBJ1-6, with D maybe TRBD1 (5 bases). Deletions cut 1 base from V and 9 bases from J, with 13 bases between. The CDR3 consists of 14 residues. CDR1 GTSNPN and CDR2 SVGIG come from the germline V gene (reference sequence). CDR3 coding DNA: TGTGCCTGGAGTGGGCAGGGAATGGGTTCACCCCTCCACTTT. Translation: CAWSGQGMGSPLHF.

This chain connects TRBV4-1 to TRBJ1-2; D possibly corresponds to TRBD1 (6 bases). CDR1 and CDR2 from the germline V gene are MGHRA and YSYEKL. The CDR3 is made up of 15 amino acids. V was clipped by 6 bases and J by 2 bases, with 16 bases between them. The CDR3 loop reads CASSTDPRGNYGYTF. CDR3 bases: TGCGCCAGCAGTACGGACCCCAGGGGAAACTATGGCTACACCTTC.

The chain is built from TRBV5-1 and TRBJ2-7; TRBD1 matches 9 bases. CDR3 length equals 15 residues. Germline V gene lookup returns CDR1 SGHRS and CDR2 YFSETQ. V shed 0 bases, J shed 4 bases, and the junction held 5 bases outside the gene matches. DNA for the CDR3: TGCGCCAGCAGCTTGGCCTTGACAGGGGGATACGAGCAGTACTTC. This codes for CASSLALTGGYEQYF. Based on the CDR3 plus reference TRBV5-1 and TRBJ2-7, the full variable domain is KAGVTQTPRYLIKTRGQQVTLSCSPISGHRSVSWYQQTPGQGLQFLFEYFSETQRNKGNFPGRFSGRQFSNSRSEMNVSTLELGDSALYLCASSLALTGGYEQYFGPGTRLTVT.

About this clone: Germline is not matched at one junction end, which may reflect a read error. The genes are TRBV3-1 (or the pseudogene TRBV3-2) and TRBJ2-7, with 9 nucleotides matching TRBD2. The CDR3 is 13 residues long. CDR1 is LGHDT, CDR2 YNNKEL, per germline (reference sequence). CDR3 amino acids: CASSDIAGALINF. The CDR3 coding sequence is TGTGCCAGCAGCGATATAGCGGGAGCCCTCATAAACTTC.

J is TRBJ2-2 and V is TRBV11-2; no clear D. The CDR3 totals 13 residues. Per germline, CDR1 SGHAT and CDR2 FQNNGV. V lost 5 bases to trimming and J lost 2 bases, with 6 bases between them. CDR3 sequence reads: CASSPHNTGELFF. The CDR3 DNA follows: TGTGCCAGCAGCCCACATAACACCGGGGAGCTGTTTTTT.

This clone was counted ten times or more. This sequence joins TRBV9 and TRBJ1-3, with D possibly TRBD1 on 6 matching bases. Germline CDR1 is SGDLS and CDR2 is YYNGEE. The CDR3 loop spans 18 amino acids. Trimming took off 4 bases at V and 0 bases at J, with 20 bases between the two ends. CDR3 protein: CASSKSLRTGHSGNTIYF. CDR3 nucleotide sequence: TGTGCCAGCAGCAAATCTCTCCGAACAGGGCACTCTGGAAACACCATATATTTT.

Only a few counts were recorded for this clone. The V gene is TRBV27, the J gene TRBJ2-1, with 9 bases that match TRBD2. The CDR3 length is 14 residues. V shed 10 bases, J shed 8 bases, and the junction held 12 bases outside the gene matches. From germline, CDR1 is MNHEY and CDR2 SMNVEV (reference sequence). As DNA, the CDR3 is TGTGCCACCAGCACGGCGGGAGGGCTCGATGAGCAGTTCTTC. Protein: CATSTAGGLDEQFF.

The count of this clone is one. The chain joins TRBV19 to TRBJ2-2, with 7 bases identical to TRBD1. Trimming at V came to 5 bases and at J to 1 base, leaving 7 bases not matched to a gene. The CDR3 is made up of 16 amino acids. Germline V CDR1 and CDR2: LNHDA, SQIVND (reference sequence). CDR3 DNA sequence: TGTGCCAGTAGTCGATACAGGGGCCGGAACACCGGGGAGCTGTTTTTT. Protein sequence: CASSRYRGRNTGELFF.

V is TRBV29-1 and J is TRBJ2-5; 8 nucleotides align to TRBD1. Germline CDR1 and CDR2: SQVTM and ANQGSEA. Trimming took 6 bases from V and 5 from J; bases not matched to a gene: 8. The CDR3 totals 13 residues. The CDR3 loop reads CSVGQGVGETQYF. Here the CDR3 DNA reads TGCAGCGTAGGACAGGGAGTCGGGGAGACCCAGTACTTC.

V gene TRBV2 combines with J gene TRBJ2-2; TRBD1 aligns across 8 bases. Germline CDR1 reads SNHLY; CDR2 reads FYNNEI. The CDR3 has 15 residues. With V trimmed by 4 bases and J by 5 bases, 6 bases remained unmatched. The CDR3 nucleotides are TGTGCCAGCAGTGTCCAGGGGGCGAGGACCGGGGAGCTGTTTTTT. Translated, it gives CASSVQGARTGELFF. The whole variable domain, filled in from reference TRBV2 and TRBJ2-2, reads EPEVTQTPSHQVTQMGQEVILRCVPISNHLYFYWYRQILGQKVEFLVSFYNNEISEKSEIFDDQFSVERPDGSNFTLKIRSTKLEDSAMYFCASSVQGARTGELFFGEGSRLTVL.